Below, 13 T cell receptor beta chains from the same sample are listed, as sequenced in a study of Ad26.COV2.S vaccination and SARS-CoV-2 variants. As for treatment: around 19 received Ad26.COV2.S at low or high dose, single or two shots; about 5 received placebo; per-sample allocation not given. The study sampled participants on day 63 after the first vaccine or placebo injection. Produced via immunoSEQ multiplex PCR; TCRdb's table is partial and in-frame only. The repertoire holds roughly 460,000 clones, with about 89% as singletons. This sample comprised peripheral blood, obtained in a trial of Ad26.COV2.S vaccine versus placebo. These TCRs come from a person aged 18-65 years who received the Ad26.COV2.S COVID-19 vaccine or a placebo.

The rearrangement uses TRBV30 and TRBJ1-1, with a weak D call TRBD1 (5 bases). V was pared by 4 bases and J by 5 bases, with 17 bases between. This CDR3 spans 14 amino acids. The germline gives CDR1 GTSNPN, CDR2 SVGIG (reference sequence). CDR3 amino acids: CAWIPTGGKTEAFF. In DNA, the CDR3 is TGTGCCTGGATCCCAACGGGGGGGAAGACTGAAGCTTTCTTT.

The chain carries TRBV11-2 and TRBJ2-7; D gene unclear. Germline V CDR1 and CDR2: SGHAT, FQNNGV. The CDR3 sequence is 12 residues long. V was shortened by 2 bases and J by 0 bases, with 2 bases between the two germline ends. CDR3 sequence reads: CASSLSSYEQYF. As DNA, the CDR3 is TGTGCCAGCAGCTTATCCTCCTACGAGCAGTACTTC. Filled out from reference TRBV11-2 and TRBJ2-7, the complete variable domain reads EAGVAQSPRYKIIEKRQSVAFWCNPISGHATLYWYQQILGQGPKLLIQFQNNGVVDDSQLPKDRFSAERLKGVDSTLKIQPAKLEDSAVYLCASSLSSYEQYFGPGTRLTVT.

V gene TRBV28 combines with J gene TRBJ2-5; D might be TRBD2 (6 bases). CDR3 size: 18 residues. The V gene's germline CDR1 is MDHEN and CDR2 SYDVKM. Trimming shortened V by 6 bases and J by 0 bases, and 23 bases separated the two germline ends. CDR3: CASSQASISRDYQETQYF. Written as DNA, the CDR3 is TGTGCCAGCAGCCAGGCGTCAATATCCCGGGACTACCAAGAGACCCAGTACTTC.

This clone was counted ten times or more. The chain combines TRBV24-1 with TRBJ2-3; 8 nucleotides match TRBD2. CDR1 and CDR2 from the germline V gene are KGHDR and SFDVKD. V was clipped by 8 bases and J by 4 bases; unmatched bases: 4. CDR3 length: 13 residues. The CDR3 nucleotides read TGTGCCACCATGACTAGCGAGTCAGATACGCAGTATTTT. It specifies CATMTSESDTQYF.

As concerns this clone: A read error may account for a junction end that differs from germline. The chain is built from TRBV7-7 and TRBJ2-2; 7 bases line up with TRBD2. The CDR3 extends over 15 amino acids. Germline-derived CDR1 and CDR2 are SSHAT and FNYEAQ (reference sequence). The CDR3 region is CASSSRAGSRRELFF. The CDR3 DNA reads TGTGCTAGCAGCTCCAGAGCGGGGAGTCGCCGGGAGCTGTTTTTT.

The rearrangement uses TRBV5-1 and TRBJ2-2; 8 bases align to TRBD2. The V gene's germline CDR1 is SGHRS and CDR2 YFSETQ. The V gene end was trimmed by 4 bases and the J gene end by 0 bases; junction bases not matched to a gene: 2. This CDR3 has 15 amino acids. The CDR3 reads CASSKTSANTGELFF. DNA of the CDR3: TGCGCCAGCAGCAAGACTAGCGCGAACACCGGGGAGCTGTTTTTT.

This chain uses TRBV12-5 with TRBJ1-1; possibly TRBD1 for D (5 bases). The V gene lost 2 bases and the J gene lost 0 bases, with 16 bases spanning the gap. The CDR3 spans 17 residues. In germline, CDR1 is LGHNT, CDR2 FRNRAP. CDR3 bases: TGTGCTAGTGGTTTGACCCTCGGGGGGAGAATGAACACTGAAGCTTTCTTT. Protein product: CASGLTLGGRMNTEAFF.

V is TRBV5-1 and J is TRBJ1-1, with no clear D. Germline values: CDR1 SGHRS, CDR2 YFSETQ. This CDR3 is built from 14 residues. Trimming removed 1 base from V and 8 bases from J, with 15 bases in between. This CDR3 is CASSLPLERIEAFF. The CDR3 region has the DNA TGCGCCAGCAGCTTGCCCCTCGAACGAATAGAAGCTTTCTTT.

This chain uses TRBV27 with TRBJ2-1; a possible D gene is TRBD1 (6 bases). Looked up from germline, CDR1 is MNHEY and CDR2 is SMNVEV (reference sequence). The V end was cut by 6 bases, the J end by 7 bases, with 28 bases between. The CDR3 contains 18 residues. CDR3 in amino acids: CASRHMGWGEGDGNEQFF. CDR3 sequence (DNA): TGTGCCAGCAGACATATGGGGTGGGGCGAGGGGGACGGGAATGAGCAGTTCTTC.

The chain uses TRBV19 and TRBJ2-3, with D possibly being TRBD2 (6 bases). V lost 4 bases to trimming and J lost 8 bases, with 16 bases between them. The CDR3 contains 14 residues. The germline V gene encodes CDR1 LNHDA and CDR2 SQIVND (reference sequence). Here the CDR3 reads CASSSSGPAGTQYF. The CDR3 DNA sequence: TGTGCCAGTAGTAGTAGCGGTCCCGCAGGTACGCAGTATTTT.

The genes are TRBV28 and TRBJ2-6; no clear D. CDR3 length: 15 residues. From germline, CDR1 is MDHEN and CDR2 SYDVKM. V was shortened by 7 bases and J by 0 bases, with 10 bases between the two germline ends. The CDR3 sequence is CASISPDSGANVLTF. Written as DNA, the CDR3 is TGTGCCAGCATTTCCCCCGACTCTGGGGCCAACGTCCTGACTTTC.

CDR3 protein: CASSPMLADRGNSPLHF. Written as DNA, the CDR3 is TGTGCCAGCTCACCAATGCTAGCGGACAGGGGAAATTCACCCCTCCACTTT. This sequence joins TRBV18 and TRBJ1-6; 9 bases fit TRBD1. The germline V gene has CDR1 KGHSH and CDR2 LQKENI. Losses at the gene ends were 2 bases for V and 7 bases for J; bases not matched to a gene: 9. CDR3 length: 17 amino acids. The full variable domain, its missing parts supplied by reference TRBV18 and TRBJ1-6, is NAGVMQNPRHLVRRRGQEARLRCSPMKGHSHVYWYRQLPEEGLKFMVYLQKENIIDESGMPKERFSAEFPKEGPSILRIQQVVRGDSAAYFCASSPMLADRGNSPLHFGNGTRLTVT.

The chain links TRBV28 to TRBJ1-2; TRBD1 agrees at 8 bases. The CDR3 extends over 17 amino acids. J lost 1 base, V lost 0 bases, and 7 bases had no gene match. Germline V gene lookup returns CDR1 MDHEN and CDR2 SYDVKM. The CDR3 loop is CASSLWRTGSVNYGYTF. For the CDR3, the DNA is TGTGCCAGCAGTTTATGGAGGACAGGGTCGGTTAACTATGGCTACACCTTC.